One sample yielded the 18 T cell receptor beta chains listed below, sequenced in a study of blood T cells in healthy people across ages. Sample-barcoded 5' priming and a J-beta primer mix drove a second PCR of about 6 to 12 cycles. TCRdb redid the calling of the 5' RACE reads with MiXCR, one entry per CDR3 protein. The table lists under 1,100,000 distinct CDR3 sequences, about 25% of them singletons, with about 0.72% in the top ten. The same sample was also used in a study of T cells of mothers and their children.

The material sequenced was blood. These receptors all come from a girl aged 2 to 9 in good health.

This clonotype was seen only a few times. V is TRBV4-1 and J is TRBJ2-5; D could derive from TRBD1 or TRBD2 (6 bases each). The CDR3 covers 15 residues. V dropped 0 bases and J dropped 4 bases, with 12 bases sitting between them. CDR1 is MGHRA, CDR2 YSYEKL, per germline. The DNA for the CDR3 is TGCGCCAGCAGCCAAGATATAGGGGGGACAGAGACCCAGTACTTC. It specifies CASSQDIGGTETQYF.

The V and J genes are TRBV29-1 and TRBJ1-1; 9 bases line up with TRBD1. The CDR3 is 14 residues long. CDR1 and CDR2 (germline): SQVTM, ANQGSEA. Germline trimming cut 2 bases from V and 5 bases from J; bases unmatched to any gene: 6. The CDR3 reads CSVEMTGGLTEAFF. CDR3 coding DNA: TGCAGCGTTGAAATGACAGGGGGGCTGACTGAAGCTTTCTTT.

A few counts support this clonotype. The chain joins TRBV10-3 to TRBJ1-2; no firm D call. Trimming removed 6 bases at V and 8 bases at J, with 19 bases between. The CDR3 is made up of 14 amino acids. The germline CDR1 and CDR2 sequences are ENHRY and SYGVKD. CDR3 coding DNA: TGTGCCATCAGACTTGACGGAGGGAGGTACGGCTACACCTTC. Amino acid sequence: CAIRLDGGRYGYTF.

The CDR3 loop is CAEGGPDEQFF. DNA for the CDR3: TGTGCGGAGGGGGGGCCAGATGAGCAGTTCTTC. This sequence joins TRBV6-1 and TRBJ2-1; a weak D match, TRBD2 (7 bases). Germline CDR1 and CDR2: MNHNS and SASEGT. The CDR3 contains 11 residues.

This clonotype turned up a few times. V gene TRBV11-2 combines with J gene TRBJ2-7; TRBD1 is a possible D gene (6 bases). CDR3 length equals 14 residues. Trimming removed 7 bases from V and 1 base from J, with 14 bases in between. The germline CDR1 and CDR2 sequences are SGHAT and FQNNGV. The CDR3 loop is CASKHSDRSYEQYF. As DNA, the CDR3 is TGTGCCAGCAAACACTCGGACAGATCCTACGAGCAGTACTTC.

The rearrangement links TRBV10-3 to TRBJ1-5; 7 bases are a match to TRBD1. This CDR3 comprises 14 residues. Trimming at V came to 4 bases and at J to 3 bases, leaving 3 bases not matched to a gene. Germline V gives CDR1 ENHRY, CDR2 SYGVKD. CDR3 amino acids: CAISATGANQPQHF. DNA for the CDR3: TGTGCCATCAGTGCTACAGGGGCCAATCAGCCCCAGCATTTT.

This sequence joins TRBV6-1 and TRBJ1-4; D unresolved. Germline V CDR1 and CDR2: MNHNS, SASEGT. The CDR3 covers 13 residues. The V gene lost 11 bases and the J gene lost 8 bases, with 18 bases spanning the gap. Here the CDR3 DNA reads TGTGCCTCAACAAGGCTTGCGTCAGAAAAACTGTTTTTT. This gives the protein CASTRLASEKLFF.

This clonotype was seen only a few times. The chain has TRBV7-9 and TRBJ2-4; 8 positions agree with TRBD2. V gave up 0 bases and J gave up 1 base; unmatched junction bases: 2. Germline assignment: CDR1 SEHNR and CDR2 FQNEAQ (reference sequence). This CDR3 has 16 residues. This CDR3 is CASSLAAGGAKNIQYF. CDR3 DNA: TGTGCCAGCAGCTTAGCCGCGGGGGGTGCCAAAAACATTCAGTACTTC.

This clonotype appeared a single time. The chain recombines TRBV20-1 with TRBJ2-3, with a weak D call TRBD2 (5 bases). The CDR3 sequence is 14 residues long. Trimming took off 5 bases at V and 7 bases at J, with 19 bases between the two ends. Germline lookup yields CDR1 DFQATT and CDR2 SNEGSKA (reference sequence). The CDR3 DNA reads as TGCAGTGCTGGTGCCGGGAAAAGTAGAAATACGCAGTATTTT. Translation: CSAGAGKSRNTQYF.

The sample holds a few counts of this clonotype. The chain employs TRBV7-9 and TRBJ2-5; D remains ambiguous. Germline V gives CDR1 SEHNR, CDR2 FQNEAQ (reference sequence). Trimming took off 4 bases at V and 5 bases at J, with 17 bases between the two ends. This CDR3 comprises 15 residues. DNA for the CDR3: TGTGCCAGCAGCTCCCACCTAGAATTGTGGGAGACCCAGTACTTC. It translates to CASSSHLELWETQYF.

This clonotype came up a few times. The V and J genes are TRBV2 and TRBJ1-5; 8 nucleotides align to TRBD1. With V trimmed by 6 bases and J by 4 bases, 8 bases remained unmatched. This CDR3 is 15 amino acids long. CDR1 and CDR2 from the germline V gene are SNHLY and FYNNEI. As DNA, the CDR3 is TGTGCCAGCAGCTACAGGGGGAGCTTTAATCAGCCCCAGCATTTT. Its translation: CASSYRGSFNQPQHF. The complete variable domain, with remaining parts taken from reference TRBV2 and TRBJ1-5, reads EPEVTQTPSHQVTQMGQEVILRCVPISNHLYFYWYRQILGQKVEFLVSFYNNEISEKSEIFDDQFSVERPDGSNFTLKIRSTKLEDSAMYFCASSYRGSFNQPQHFGDGTRLSIL.

V usage is TRBV10-3 and J usage is TRBJ2-7; weak D call: TRBD1 (6 bases). CDR3 length: 12 amino acids. Germline values: CDR1 ENHRY, CDR2 SYGVKD. V lost 4 bases to trimming and J lost 3 bases, with 7 bases between them. The CDR3 region is CAISGDNYEQYF. The CDR3 DNA is TGTGCCATCAGTGGGGACAACTACGAGCAGTACTTC.

This clonotype was counted a few times. The chain has TRBV6-5 and TRBJ1-4, with D maybe TRBD1 (6 bases). With 5 bases removed from V and 7 bases from J, the gap between germline ends came to 14 bases. The CDR3 is 14 amino acids. CDR1 is MNHEY and CDR2 is SVGAGI in the germline V gene. CDR3 in amino acids: CASSRLKGGEKLFF. CDR3 sequence (DNA): TGTGCCAGCAGTCGACTGAAGGGGGGTGAAAAACTGTTTTTT.

This clonotype appeared once. At one boundary the junction diverges from the germline segment, which might be a read error. This chain links TRBV12-3 or TRBV12-4 with TRBJ2-3, with D perhaps matching TRBD2 (6 bases). This CDR3 spans 14 amino acids. CDR3 protein: CASSRLVNTDAQYF. The CDR3 region has the DNA TGTGCCAGCAGTCGACTAGTGAACACAGATGCGCAGTATTTT.

J is TRBJ1-2 and V is TRBV6-6; 7 bases are a match to TRBD1. V was pared by 1 base and J by 6 bases, with 5 bases of the junction left unmatched. CDR3 size: 14 residues. Looked up from germline, CDR1 is MNHNY and CDR2 is SVGAGI (reference sequence). The CDR3 nucleotides read TGTGCCAGCAGTTACTTCCCCGGGACAGATGGCTACACCTTC. Translation gives CASSYFPGTDGYTF.

The chain has TRBV9 and TRBJ2-5; 10 nucleotides line up with TRBD2. Germline-derived CDR1 and CDR2 are SGDLS and YYNGEE. V lost 1 base to trimming and J lost 5 bases; unmatched junction nucleotides: 5. The CDR3 runs to 15 residues. CDR3 bases: TGTGCCAGCAGCGTAACTAGCGGGGTAGGGGAGACCCAGTACTTC. It translates to CASSVTSGVGETQYF.

This chain connects TRBV11-2 to TRBJ1-1; D uncertain. This CDR3 has 14 residues. Deletions cut 6 bases from V and 11 bases from J, with 22 bases between. Germline CDR1 reads SGHAT; CDR2 reads FQNNGV. The CDR3 nucleotides read TGTGCCAGCAGAAATCGCGCCTCAGAGAGGATGGCTTTCTTT. As protein: CASRNRASERMAFF.

In its sample, this clonotype was seen a few times. V is TRBV7-6 and J is TRBJ2-3, with 8 bases identical to TRBD2. Germline V gene lookup returns CDR1 SGHVS and CDR2 FNYEAQ. Trimming cost V 1 base and J 1 base; bases outside gene matches: 7. This CDR3 has 17 amino acids. The CDR3 is CASSLVRGAHGTDTQYF. Written as DNA, the CDR3 is TGTGCCAGCAGCTTAGTGCGGGGGGCGCACGGCACAGATACGCAGTATTTT.